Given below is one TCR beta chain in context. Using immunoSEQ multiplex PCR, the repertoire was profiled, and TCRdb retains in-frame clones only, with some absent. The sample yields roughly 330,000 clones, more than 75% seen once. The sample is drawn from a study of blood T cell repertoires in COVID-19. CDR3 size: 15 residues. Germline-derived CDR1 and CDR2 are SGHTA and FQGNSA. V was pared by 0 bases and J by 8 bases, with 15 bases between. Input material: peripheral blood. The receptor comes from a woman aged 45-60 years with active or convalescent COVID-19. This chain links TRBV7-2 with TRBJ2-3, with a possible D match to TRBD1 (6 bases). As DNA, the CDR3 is TGTGCCAGCAGCTTAGCTACAGGGTTGGGAGCTACGCAGTATTTT. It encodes CASSLATGLGATQYF.